This T cell receptor beta chain was profiled in a study of T cell clonality in common variable immunodeficiency. This clone was seen ten or more times. The CDR3 end is not reached by the read, which stops 3 residues before it; the germline J gene fills it in. Both groups were predominantly of Caucasian heritage. Sequenced by immunoSEQ multiplex PCR; TCRdb stores in-frame clones only, minus some. The sample presents over 45,000 clones, none singletons. Germline-derived CDR1 and CDR2 are SGHRS and YFSETQ. The CDR3 is 15 amino acids. Input material: peripheral blood mononuclear cells. This rearrangement joins TRBV5-1 to TRBJ2-2; D gene ambiguous. The clonotype originates from a person aged 18 to 75 in good health. The CDR3 bases that were read are TGCGCCAGCAGCTTGCGCGCCGCAACTAATGAAAAG. Translation: CASSLRAATNEK. The full CDR3 reads CASSLRAATNEKLFF.